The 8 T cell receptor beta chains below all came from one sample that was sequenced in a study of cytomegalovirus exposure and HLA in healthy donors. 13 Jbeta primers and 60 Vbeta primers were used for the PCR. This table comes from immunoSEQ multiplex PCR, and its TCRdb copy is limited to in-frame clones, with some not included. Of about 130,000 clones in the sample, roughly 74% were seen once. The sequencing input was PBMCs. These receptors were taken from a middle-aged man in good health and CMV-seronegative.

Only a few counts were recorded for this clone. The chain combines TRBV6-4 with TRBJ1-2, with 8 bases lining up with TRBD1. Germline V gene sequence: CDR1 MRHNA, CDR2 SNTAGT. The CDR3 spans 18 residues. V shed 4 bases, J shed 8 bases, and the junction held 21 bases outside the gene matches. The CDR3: CASSAQGQELPRGLGYTF. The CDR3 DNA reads TGTGCCAGCAGTGCCCAGGGACAGGAACTTCCTAGAGGTTTGGGCTACACCTTC.

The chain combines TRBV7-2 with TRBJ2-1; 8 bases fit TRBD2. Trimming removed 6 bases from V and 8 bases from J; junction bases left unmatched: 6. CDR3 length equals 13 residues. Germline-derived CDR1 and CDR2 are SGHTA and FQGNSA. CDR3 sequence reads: CASRRGVVDEQFF. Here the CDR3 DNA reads TGTGCCAGCAGGCGGGGGGTGGTCGATGAGCAGTTCTTC.

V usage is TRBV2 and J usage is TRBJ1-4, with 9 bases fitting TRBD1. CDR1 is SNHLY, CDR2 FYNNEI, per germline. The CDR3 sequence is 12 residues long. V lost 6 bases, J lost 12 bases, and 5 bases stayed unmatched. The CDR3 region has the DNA TGTGCCAGCAGCCAGGACAGGGGAGAACTGTTTTTT. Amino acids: CASSQDRGELFF.

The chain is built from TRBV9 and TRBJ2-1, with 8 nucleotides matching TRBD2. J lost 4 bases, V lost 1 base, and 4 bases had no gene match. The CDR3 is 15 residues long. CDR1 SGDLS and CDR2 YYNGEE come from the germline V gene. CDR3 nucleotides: TGTGCCAGCAGCGTAAACAGCGGGGGTTACAATGAGCAGTTCTTC. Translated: CASSVNSGGYNEQFF.

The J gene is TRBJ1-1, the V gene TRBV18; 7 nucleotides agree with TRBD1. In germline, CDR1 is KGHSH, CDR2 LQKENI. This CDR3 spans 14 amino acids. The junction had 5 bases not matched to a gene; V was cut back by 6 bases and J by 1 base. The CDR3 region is CASSGDRQNTEAFF. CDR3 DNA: TGTGCCAGCTCCGGGGACAGACAGAACACTGAAGCTTTCTTT. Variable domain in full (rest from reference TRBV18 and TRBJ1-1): NAGVMQNPRHLVRRRGQEARLRCSPMKGHSHVYWYRQLPEEGLKFMVYLQKENIIDESGMPKERFSAEFPKEGPSILRIQQVVRGDSAAYFCASSGDRQNTEAFFGQGTRLTVV.

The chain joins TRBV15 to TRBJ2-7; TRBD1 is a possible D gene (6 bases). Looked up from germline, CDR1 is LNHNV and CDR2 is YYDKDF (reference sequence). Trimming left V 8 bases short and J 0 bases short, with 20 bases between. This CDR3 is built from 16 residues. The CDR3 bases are TGTGCCACCGCACCAGGGGCGCGAAGCGCCTCCTACGAGCAGTACTTC. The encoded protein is CATAPGARSASYEQYF.

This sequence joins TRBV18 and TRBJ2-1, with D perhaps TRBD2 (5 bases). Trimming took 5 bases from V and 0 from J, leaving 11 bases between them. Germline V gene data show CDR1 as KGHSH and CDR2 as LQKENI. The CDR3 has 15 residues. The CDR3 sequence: CASSFLGSSYNEQFF. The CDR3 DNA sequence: TGTGCCAGCTCATTCCTAGGGAGCTCCTACAATGAGCAGTTCTTC.

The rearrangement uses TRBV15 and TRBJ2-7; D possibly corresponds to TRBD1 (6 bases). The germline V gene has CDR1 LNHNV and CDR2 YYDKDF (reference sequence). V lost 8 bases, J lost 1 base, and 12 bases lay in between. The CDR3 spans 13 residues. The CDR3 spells CATGLQGSYEQYF. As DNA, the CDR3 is TGTGCCACCGGACTTCAGGGGTCCTACGAGCAGTACTTC.